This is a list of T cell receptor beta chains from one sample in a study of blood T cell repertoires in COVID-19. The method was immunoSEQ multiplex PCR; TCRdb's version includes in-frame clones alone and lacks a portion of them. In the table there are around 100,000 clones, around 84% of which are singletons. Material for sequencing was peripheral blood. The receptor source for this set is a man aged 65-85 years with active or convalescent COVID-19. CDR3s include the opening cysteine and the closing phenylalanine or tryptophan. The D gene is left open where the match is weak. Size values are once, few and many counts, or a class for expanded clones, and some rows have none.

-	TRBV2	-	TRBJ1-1	TGTGCCAGCAGTGATATGAGGAACACTGAAGCTTTCTTT	CASSDMRNTEAFF
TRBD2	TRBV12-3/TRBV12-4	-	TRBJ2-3	TGTGCCAGCAGCCTGGGACTAGCATGGACGCAGTATTTT	CASSLGLAWTQYF
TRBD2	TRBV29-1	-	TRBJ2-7	TGCAGCGTGGGGGGGAACCCTACCTACGAGCAGTACTTC	CSVGGNPTYEQYF
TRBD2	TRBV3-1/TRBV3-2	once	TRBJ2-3	TGTGCCAGCAGCCGCCGGACTAGCGGGGGGACAGATACGCAGTATTTT	CASSRRTSGGTDTQYF
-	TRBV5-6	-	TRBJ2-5	TGTGCCAGCAGCTTGGACACCCAAGAGACCCAGTACTTC	CASSLDTQETQYF
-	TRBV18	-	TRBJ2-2	TGTGCCAGCTCACAGGCGGACACCGGGGAGCTGTTTTTT	CASSQADTGELFF
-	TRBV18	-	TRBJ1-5	TGTGCCAGCTCACCCGGTATGGCAGGCCTTAATCAGCCCCAGCATTTT	CASSPGMAGLNQPQHF
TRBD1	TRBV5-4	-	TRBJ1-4	TGTGCCAGCAGTGATCAGGGGGCGGTTAGAGAAAAACTGTTTTTT	CASSDQGAVREKLFF
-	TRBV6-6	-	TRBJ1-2	TGTGCCAGCAGTTGGACTGAGTCGAGCTATGGCTACACCTTC	CASSWTESSYGYTF
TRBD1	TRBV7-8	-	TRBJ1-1	TGTGCCAGCAGGCCGCGACAGGGAAACACTGAAGCTTTCTTT	CASRPRQGNTEAFF
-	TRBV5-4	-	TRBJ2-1	TGTGCCAGCAGCTTGACAAACAATGAGCAGTTCTTC	CASSLTNNEQFF
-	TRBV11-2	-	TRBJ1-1	TGTGCCAGCAGCTTAGTCGCCGGCGGGGGTGAAGCTTTCTTT	CASSLVAGGGEAFF
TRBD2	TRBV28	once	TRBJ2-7	TGTGCCAGCAGTTCGCAGGGACTACTCTCCTACGAGCAGTACTTC	CASSSQGLLSYEQYF
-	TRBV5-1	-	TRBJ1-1	TGCGCCAGCAGCGATGGGGTAGGGAGCGTGGCTTTCTTT	CASSDGVGSVAFF
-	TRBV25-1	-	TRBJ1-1	TGTGCCAGCAGGAACGGGGATGGGAACACTGAAGCTTTCTTT	CASRNGDGNTEAFF
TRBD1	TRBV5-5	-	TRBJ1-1	TGTGCCAGCAGCTTGTTCGGGGACAGCCGACAGGGCACTGAAGCTTTCTTT	CASSLFGDSRQGTEAFF
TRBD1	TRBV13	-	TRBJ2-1	TGTGCCAGCAGCTTTATAGGGACAGGGTACAATGAGCAGTTCTTC	CASSFIGTGYNEQFF
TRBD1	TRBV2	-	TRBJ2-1	TGTGCCAGCAGTGGGTTAGGGGGCAACTACAATGAGCAGTTCTTC	CASSGLGGNYNEQFF
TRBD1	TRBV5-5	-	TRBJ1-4	TGTGCCAGCAGCAGGGACAGGCCGACAACTAATGAAAAACTGTTTTTT	CASSRDRPTTNEKLFF